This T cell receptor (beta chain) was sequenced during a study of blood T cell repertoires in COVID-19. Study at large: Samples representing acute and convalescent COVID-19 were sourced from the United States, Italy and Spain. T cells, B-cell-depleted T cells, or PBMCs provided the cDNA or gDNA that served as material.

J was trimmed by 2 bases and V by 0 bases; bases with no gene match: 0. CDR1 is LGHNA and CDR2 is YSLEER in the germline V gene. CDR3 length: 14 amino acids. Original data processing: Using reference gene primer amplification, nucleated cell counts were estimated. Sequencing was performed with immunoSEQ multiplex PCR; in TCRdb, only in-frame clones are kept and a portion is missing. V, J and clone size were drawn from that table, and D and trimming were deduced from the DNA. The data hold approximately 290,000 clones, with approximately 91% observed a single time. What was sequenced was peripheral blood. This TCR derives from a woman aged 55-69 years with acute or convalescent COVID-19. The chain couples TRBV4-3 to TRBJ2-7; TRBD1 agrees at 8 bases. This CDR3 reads CASSQEQGAYEQYF. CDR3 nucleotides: TGCGCCAGCAGCCAAGAACAGGGGGCCTACGAGCAGTACTTC.